This T cell receptor (beta chain) appears in the sequencing data of a study of blood T cell repertoires in COVID-19. Overall study: The United States, Italy and Spain supplied acute and convalescent COVID-19 samples. The cDNA or gDNA used as material had been derived from T cells, B-cell-depleted T cells, or PBMCs.

CDR1 is PRHDT and CDR2 is FYEKMQ in the germline V gene (reference sequence). The V and J ends lost 0 bases and 7 bases respectively, with 6 bases between them. This CDR3 is 13 amino acids long. Original methodology: Estimated nucleated cell counts came from reference gene primer amplification. Produced via immunoSEQ multiplex PCR; TCRdb's table is partial and in-frame only. From that table come the V and J calls and clone size; the DNA was used to work out D and trimming. The sample shows fewer than 25,000 clones, roughly nine tenths of them seen only once. Sequenced sample: peripheral blood. The V call is TRBV13, the J call TRBJ2-2; TRBD1 might be the D (5 bases). This receptor was taken from a human donor in a cohort sampled during active COVID-19. The DNA of the CDR3 is TGTGCCAGCAGCTTAGGAGGGGTCGGGGAGCTGTTTTTT. Protein product: CASSLGGVGELFF. The variable domain in full, completed from reference TRBV13 and TRBJ2-2, reads AAGVIQSPRHLIKEKRETATLKCYPIPRHDTVYWYQQGPGQDPQFLISFYEKMQSDKGSIPDRFSAQQFSDYHSELNMSSLELGDSALYFCASSLGGVGELFFGEGSRLTVL.